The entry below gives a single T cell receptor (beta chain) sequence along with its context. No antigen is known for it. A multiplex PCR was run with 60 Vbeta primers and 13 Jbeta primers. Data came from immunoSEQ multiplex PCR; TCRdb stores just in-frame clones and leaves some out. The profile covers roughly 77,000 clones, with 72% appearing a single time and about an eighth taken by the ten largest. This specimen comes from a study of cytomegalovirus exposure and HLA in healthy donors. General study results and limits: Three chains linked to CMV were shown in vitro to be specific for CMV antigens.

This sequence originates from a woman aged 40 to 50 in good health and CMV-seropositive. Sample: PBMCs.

The CDR3 spells CASGLAGGVSTDTQYF. CDR3 DNA: TGTGCCAGTGGGCTAGCGGGGGGCGTAAGCACAGATACGCAGTATTTT. The rearrangement joins TRBV19 to TRBJ2-3; TRBD2 aligns across 11 bases. Germline loops: CDR1 LNHDA, CDR2 SQIVND (reference sequence). Losses at the gene ends were 8 bases for V and 0 bases for J; bases not matched to a gene: 7. CDR3 length equals 16 residues.